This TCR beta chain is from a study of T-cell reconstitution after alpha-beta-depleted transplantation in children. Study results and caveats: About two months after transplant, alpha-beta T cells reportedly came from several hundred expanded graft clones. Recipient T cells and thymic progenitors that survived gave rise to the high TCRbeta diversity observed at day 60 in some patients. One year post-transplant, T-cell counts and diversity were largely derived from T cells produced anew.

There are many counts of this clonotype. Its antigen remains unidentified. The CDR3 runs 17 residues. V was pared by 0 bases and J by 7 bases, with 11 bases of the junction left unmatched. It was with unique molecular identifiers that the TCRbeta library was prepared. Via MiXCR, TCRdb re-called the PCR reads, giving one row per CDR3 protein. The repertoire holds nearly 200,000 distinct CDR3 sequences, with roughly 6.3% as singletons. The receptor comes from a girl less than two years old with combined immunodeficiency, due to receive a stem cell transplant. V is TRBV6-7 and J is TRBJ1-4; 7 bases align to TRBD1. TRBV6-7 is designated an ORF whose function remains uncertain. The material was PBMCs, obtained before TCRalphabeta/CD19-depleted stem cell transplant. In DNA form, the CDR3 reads TGTGCCAGCAGTTACTCGGGCCCACAGGGGAGAGTTGAAAAACTGTTTTTT. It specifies CASSYSGPQGRVEKLFF.